Shown below are 11 T cell receptor beta chains from a single sample sequenced in a study of technical replicates of blood from several donors. Repertoires were generated with immunoSEQ multiplex PCR, while TCRdb's copy carries only in-frame clones and drops some. The sample yields tens of thousands of clones, roughly 92% seen once. Material: T cells isolated from PBMCs. The receptors originated from a human donor in good health.

The chain has TRBV6-4 and TRBJ2-3; 9 bases fit TRBD2. The J segment lost 4 bases and the V segment lost 6 bases, leaving 8 bases of the junction unmatched. The CDR3 extends over 15 amino acids. Per germline, CDR1 MRHNA and CDR2 SNTAGT. The CDR3 region is CASSPTSGYPDTQYF. In DNA form, the CDR3 reads TGTGCCAGCAGCCCTACTAGCGGGTACCCAGATACGCAGTATTTT.

This clone was detected once. The rearrangement links TRBV9 to TRBJ1-1, with D possibly matching TRBD1 (6 bases). Germline CDR1 and CDR2: SGDLS and YYNGEE. CDR3 length: 15 amino acids. The V end was cut by 4 bases, the J end by 3 bases, with 16 bases between. The CDR3 bases are TGTGCCAGCAGCATATCAGGGGAAGGGTACACTGAAGCTTTCTTT. As protein: CASSISGEGYTEAFF.

This clone has just one count. V usage is TRBV18 and J usage is TRBJ2-1; 8 nucleotides align to TRBD1. The germline V gene has CDR1 KGHSH and CDR2 LQKENI. The CDR3 contains 12 residues. V shed 8 bases and J 10 bases; nucleotides not matched to a gene: 7. CDR3 amino acids: CASEDRGREQFF. In DNA, the CDR3 is TGTGCCAGCGAAGACAGGGGTCGCGAGCAGTTCTTC.

J is TRBJ2-7 and V is TRBV13; 13 nucleotides agree with TRBD2. This CDR3 comprises 20 residues. CDR1 and CDR2 (germline): PRHDT, FYEKMQ (reference sequence). With 2 bases clipped from V and 3 bases from J, the junction kept 16 bases outside the gene matches. In DNA, the CDR3 is TGTGCCAGCAGCTTATATCCCGTACTAGCGGGAGGGCCATTGAACTACGAGCAGTACTTC. Translating gives CASSLYPVLAGGPLNYEQYF. The whole variable domain, filled in from reference TRBV13 and TRBJ2-7, reads AAGVIQSPRHLIKEKRETATLKCYPIPRHDTVYWYQQGPGQDPQFLISFYEKMQSDKGSIPDRFSAQQFSDYHSELNMSSLELGDSALYFCASSLYPVLAGGPLNYEQYFGPGTRLTVT.

The CDR3 spells CASSSPGVENYGYTF. The CDR3 DNA sequence: TGTGCCAGCAGCTCCCCAGGGGTTGAAAACTATGGCTACACCTTC. The J gene is TRBJ1-2, the V gene TRBV5-6; possibly TRBD1 for D (6 bases). V gave up 3 bases and J gave up 2 bases, with 14 bases separating them. The CDR3 runs 15 residues. The germline V gene has CDR1 SGHDT and CDR2 YYEEEE.

CDR3 DNA sequence: TGCGCCAGCAGCCAAGGGATAGGGGACTATGGCTACACCTTC. Translating gives CASSQGIGDYGYTF. The gene calls are TRBV4-3 and TRBJ1-2, with D tentatively TRBD1 (5 bases). Trimming shortened V by 1 base and J by 3 bases, and 9 bases separated the two germline ends. Germline loops: CDR1 LGHNA, CDR2 YSLEER. The CDR3 is 14 amino acids.

The chain links TRBV7-9 to TRBJ1-2; no definite D call. CDR3 size: 15 residues. V was clipped by 5 bases and J by 3 bases, with 16 bases between them. Germline V gene data show CDR1 as SEHNR and CDR2 as FQNEAQ (reference sequence). CDR3 nucleotides: TGTGCCAGCAGCCCTAGCGAGGGATTCCACTATGGCTACACCTTC. Translated, it gives CASSPSEGFHYGYTF.

This sequence joins TRBV7-2 and TRBJ2-3; the match to TRBD2 covers 9 bases. The CDR3 spans 14 residues. Trimming removed 3 bases from V and 5 bases from J; junction bases left unmatched: 3. CDR1 and CDR2 (germline): SGHTA, FQGNSA. CDR3 protein: CASSLGLAIDTQYF. The CDR3, as DNA: TGTGCCAGCAGCTTGGGACTAGCTATAGATACGCAGTATTTT.

The chain links TRBV19 to TRBJ2-7; 9 positions agree with TRBD1. The ends lost 10 bases at V and 5 bases at J; junction bases unmatched: 6. The CDR3 totals 12 residues. CDR1 LNHDA and CDR2 SQIVND come from the germline V gene (reference sequence). CDR3 in amino acids: CATSGQGHEQYF. CDR3 nucleotides: TGTGCCACCTCGGGACAGGGCCACGAGCAGTACTTC.

The chain employs TRBV7-6 and TRBJ2-3; the match to TRBD1 covers 8 bases. Germline V gives CDR1 SGHVS, CDR2 FNYEAQ. With 2 bases clipped from V and 0 bases from J, the junction kept 1 base outside the gene matches. CDR3 size: 15 residues. In DNA form, the CDR3 reads TGTGCCAGCAGCTTACACAGGGGGAGCACAGATACGCAGTATTTT. Its protein product is CASSLHRGSTDTQYF.

This chain connects TRBV27 to TRBJ2-1; TRBD2 matches at 9 bases. Germline V CDR1 and CDR2: MNHEY, SMNVEV (reference sequence). The CDR3 loop spans 14 amino acids. With 7 bases clipped from V and 5 bases from J, the junction kept 6 bases outside the gene matches. The CDR3 reads CASNPGLANNEQFF. The CDR3 region has the DNA TGTGCCAGCAACCCAGGACTAGCGAACAATGAGCAGTTCTTC.